The entry below gives a single T cell receptor (beta chain) sequence along with its context. Per the germline V gene, CDR1 is LNHDA and CDR2 is SQIVND (reference sequence). V lost 11 bases and J lost 7; bases outside the gene matches: 10. The CDR3 runs to 13 residues. The sample originates from a study of blood T cell repertoires in COVID-19. Overall study: Sites across the United States, Italy and Spain contributed samples from acute and convalescent COVID-19. Nucleic acid was either cDNA or gDNA, and it came from T cells, B-cell-depleted T cells, or PBMCs.

One Seattle source followed patients from active infection through their disease course. Methods used by the authors: By means of reference gene primer amplification, nucleated cell counts were estimated. Clones were read by immunoSEQ multiplex PCR, and TCRdb kept only the in-frame ones, dropping some. V, J and clone size derive from that table, while D and trimming were established from the DNA sequence. This sample has about 200,000 clones, with around 79% found just once. The origin of this receptor is a woman aged 40 to 50 with COVID-19, enrolled during active disease. V is TRBV19 and J is TRBJ2-3; 9 bases match TRBD2. Specimen: peripheral blood. CDR3 sequence reads: CACRAGGGNTQYF. CDR3 nucleotides: TGTGCCTGCCGAGCGGGGGGCGGGAATACGCAGTATTTT.